This T cell receptor (beta chain) was obtained from a study of CD8 T cells in Susac syndrome. Across the study: Within the group of sequenced Susac syndrome patients, over 5 had active disease and about eight were in remission. When blood was drawn, patients with Susac syndrome were on intravenous immunoglobulin alone, on corticosteroids, or therapy-naive.

Random-hexamer reverse transcription was applied to about 0.5 to 1 ug RNA. The TCR beta CDR3 was amplified by immunoSEQ multiplex PCR across 54 Vbeta, 13 Jbeta. Each CDR3 protein gets one entry after TCRdb re-called the immunoSEQ multiplex PCR reads with MiXCR. The data contain 80,000 to 95,000 distinct CDR3 sequences, approximately 93% of them singletons. This clonotype appeared a single time. Its specificity is unknown. Per germline, CDR1 MGHRA and CDR2 YSYEKL. The length of the CDR3 is 11 residues. V was clipped by 1 base and J by 4 bases, with 0 bases between them. The study, taken as a whole, reports: The study identified about seventeen and five Susac-specific public clones in total CD8+ and CD8+ TEMRA repertoires.

This TCR was sampled from a human donor with Susac syndrome. What was sequenced was CD8+ T cells from PBMCs. The rearrangement uses TRBV4-1 and TRBJ2-3; D gene uncertain. CDR3 amino acids: CASSQADTQYF. CDR3 DNA sequence: TGCGCCAGCAGCCAAGCAGATACGCAGTATTTT.